This is a list of T cell receptor beta chains from one sample in a study of blood T cell repertoires in COVID-19. Profiling relied on immunoSEQ multiplex PCR, and the TCRdb table lists in-frame clones only, not all of them. The data show hundreds of thousands of clones, about nine tenths seen once. The specimen sequenced was peripheral blood. The receptors stem from a woman between 18 and 29 years old with acute or convalescent COVID-19. CDR3s include the opening cysteine and the closing phenylalanine or tryptophan. D genes are given only for firm matches. Size is stated for part of the rows, as once, few or many counts, or as a class when the clone is expanded.

len,d_gene,j_gene,abundance,v_gene,CDR3aa,CDR3nt
14,TRBD1,TRBJ2-7,.,TRBV19,CASSWRDRGYEQYF,TGTGCCAGTAGCTGGCGGGACAGGGGCTACGAGCAGTACTTC
16,.,TRBJ1-4,.,TRBV2,CASSVRGSAVTEKLFF,TGTGCCAGCAGTGTGCGAGGGTCGGCAGTCACTGAAAAACTGTTTTTT
12,TRBD1,TRBJ1-2,.,TRBV30,CACDREESGYTF,TGTGCCTGCGACAGGGAGGAGAGTGGCTACACCTTC
14,.,TRBJ2-7,.,TRBV3-1/TRBV3-2,CASSPLGSSYEQYF,TGTGCCAGCAGCCCCTTGGGGAGCAGCTACGAGCAGTACTTC
16,TRBD1,TRBJ1-1,.,TRBV5-4,CASSSSGTALNTEAFF,TGTGCCAGCAGCTCCTCCGGGACAGCCCTGAACACTGAAGCTTTCTTT
14,.,TRBJ1-5,.,TRBV7-2,CASSGGEWNQPQHF,TGTGCCAGCAGCGGAGGGGAGTGGAATCAGCCCCAGCATTTT
14,.,TRBJ1-5,.,TRBV5-6,CASSGGHYNQPQHF,TGTGCCAGCAGCGGGGGACACTACAATCAGCCCCAGCATTTT
17,.,TRBJ2-7,.,TRBV5-5,CASSSGGRASPGYEQYF,TGTGCCAGCAGCTCTGGGGGCAGGGCGTCCCCGGGGTACGAGCAGTACTTC
16,TRBD1,TRBJ1-4,.,TRBV7-2,CASSSRMTGGSEKLFF,TGTGCCAGCAGCTCCCGAATGACAGGGGGCTCGGAAAAACTGTTTTTT
14,.,TRBJ1-2,once,TRBV5-1,CASSLRSQDYGYTF,TGCGCCAGCAGCTTAAGATCTCAGGACTATGGCTACACCTTC
13,.,TRBJ1-2,.,TRBV7-3,CASSLRPEGVYTF,TGTGCCAGCAGCTTAAGGCCAGAAGGGGTCTACACCTTC
15,TRBD1,TRBJ1-3,few,TRBV28,CASSLQGQVRNTIYF,TGTGCCAGCAGTTTACAGGGACAGGTCCGGAACACCATATATTTT
14,TRBD1,TRBJ1-1,.,TRBV5-1,CASSFGDSYTEAFF,TGCGCCAGCAGTTTTGGGGACAGCTACACTGAAGCTTTCTTT
13,.,TRBJ2-3,.,TRBV18,CASSLEITDTQYF,TGTGCCAGCTCACTGGAGATCACAGATACGCAGTATTTT
17,TRBD1,TRBJ1-1,.,TRBV7-9,CASSLGGTGRRSTEAFF,TGTGCCAGCAGCTTAGGAGGGACAGGGCGTCGGAGCACTGAAGCTTTCTTT
17,TRBD1,TRBJ2-1,.,TRBV7-8,CASSPHAGQGAWNEQFF,TGTGCCAGCAGCCCTCACGCGGGACAGGGGGCCTGGAATGAGCAGTTCTTC
15,.,TRBJ2-2,.,TRBV30,CAWSVFAGNTGELFF,TGTGCCTGGAGTGTCTTTGCGGGGAACACCGGGGAGCTGTTTTTT
13,.,TRBJ1-5,.,TRBV6-2/TRBV6-3,CASSPQRGQPQHF,TGTGCCAGCAGCCCCCAAAGGGGGCAGCCCCAGCATTTT
17,.,TRBJ1-1,.,TRBV15,CATSRDLGVLSRTEAFF,TGTGCCACCAGCAGAGATTTAGGGGTTCTCTCTCGCACTGAAGCTTTCTTT
20,.,TRBJ1-6,.,TRBV6-1,CASSEFGEYRAPYYNSPLHF,TGTGCCAGCAGTGAATTTGGAGAGTACAGGGCCCCCTACTATAATTCACCCCTCCACTTT
13,TRBD1,TRBJ2-5,.,TRBV2,CASRMTGWETQYF,TGTGCCAGCAGGATGACAGGGTGGGAGACCCAGTACTTC
15,TRBD1,TRBJ1-4,.,TRBV28,CASSPRDRAGEKLFF,TGTGCCAGCAGTCCCCGGGACAGGGCAGGAGAAAAACTGTTTTTT
15,.,TRBJ1-5,.,TRBV19,CASSRTAGVVRPQHF,TGTGCCAGTAGTAGGACAGCGGGAGTGGTTCGGCCCCAGCATTTT
16,TRBD1,TRBJ2-5,once,TRBV27,CASSLLGGRGLETQYF,TGTGCCAGCAGTCTCCTCGGGGGCAGGGGGCTCGAGACCCAGTACTTC
15,.,TRBJ2-2,.,TRBV11-2,CASSFSGELGGELFF,TGTGCCAGCAGCTTCTCCGGGGAGCTGGGCGGGGAGCTGTTTTTT
16,TRBD1,TRBJ2-5,.,TRBV12-5,CASGPQGAISQETQYF,TGTGCTAGTGGTCCTCAGGGGGCAATAAGTCAAGAGACCCAGTACTTC
13,.,TRBJ2-4,.,TRBV18,CASQKWGEDIQYF,TGTGCCAGCCAAAAGTGGGGGGAGGACATTCAGTACTTC
13,.,TRBJ1-2,.,TRBV24-1,CATSDQYRVGYTF,TGTGCCACCAGTGATCAATACAGGGTAGGCTACACCTTC
11,.,TRBJ1-1,.,TRBV5-6,CASSFRGGAFF,TGTGCCAGCAGCTTTCGGGGGGGAGCTTTCTTT
14,.,TRBJ1-1,.,TRBV5-1,CASSLQLRNTEAFF,TGCGCCAGCAGCTTACAGCTTAGGAACACTGAAGCTTTCTTT
12,.,TRBJ2-7,.,TRBV7-2,CASSLIPYEQYF,TGTGCCAGCAGCCTTATCCCCTACGAGCAGTACTTC
19,TRBD2,TRBJ2-1,.,TRBV24-1,CATSDLNGAGGLSYNEQFF,TGTGCCACCAGTGATTTGAATGGAGCGGGGGGGCTCTCCTACAATGAGCAGTTCTTC
15,TRBD2,TRBJ2-7,.,TRBV18,CASSLMGLTLYEQYF,TGTGCCAGCTCCCTCATGGGACTAACCCTCTACGAGCAGTACTTC